This T cell receptor (beta chain) came from a study of T cells in Graves' hyperthyroidism and ophthalmopathy. Germline V gene sequence: CDR1 MNHNS, CDR2 SASEGT. With 6 bases removed from V and 9 bases from J, the gap between germline ends came to 15 bases. This CDR3 has 13 residues. The CDR3 regions of TCR beta were amplified from RNA transcripts. RT-PCR in the first round (using the HTBI primer set) targeted the TCR CDR3. TCRdb re-called the multiplex PCR reads through MiXCR, storing one row per CDR3 protein. The profile shows about 400,000 distinct CDR3 sequences, about 15% of them singletons. The chain couples TRBV6-1 to TRBJ2-4; tentatively, D is TRBD1 (5 bases). The sequenced sample consisted of blood. This TCR was recovered from a woman under 30 with Graves' hyperthyroidism. For the CDR3, the DNA is TGTGCCAGCAGGGACGGACAATTTGGCATTCAGTACTTC. Its translation: CASRDGQFGIQYF.